A single sample gave rise to the 14 T cell receptor beta chains below, sequenced in a study of blood T cell repertoires in COVID-19. Clones were sequenced by immunoSEQ multiplex PCR, and TCRdb holds only the in-frame ones, with some missing. The sample contains about 240,000 clones, roughly 80% of which appear only once. Sequences were obtained from peripheral blood. Every receptor here comes from a woman under 30 with acute or convalescent COVID-19.

V gene TRBV14 combines with J gene TRBJ1-3; D is uncertain. This CDR3 spans 14 amino acids. Looked up from germline, CDR1 is SGHDN and CDR2 is FVKESK. The ends were cut back, 7 bases at V and 0 bases at J, with 10 bases in the middle. CDR3 loop: CASTTTYSGNTIYF. CDR3 coding DNA: TGTGCCAGCACCACCACCTACTCTGGAAACACCATATATTTT.

The chain links TRBV5-4 to TRBJ2-5; the match to TRBD1 covers 8 bases. With V trimmed by 4 bases and J by 2 bases, 10 bases remained unmatched. The CDR3 has 16 amino acids. CDR1 and CDR2 from the germline V gene are SGHNT and YYREEE (reference sequence). CDR3 nucleotides: TGTGCCAGCAGCCTCGACAGGGGCCAGAATCAAGAGACCCAGTACTTC. Translation: CASSLDRGQNQETQYF.

The chain couples TRBV5-4 to TRBJ2-1; 10 bases align to TRBD2. Germline CDR1 SGHNT, CDR2 YYREEE (reference sequence). This CDR3 spans 16 amino acids. The junction had 12 bases not matched to a gene; V was cut back by 4 bases and J by 8 bases. The CDR3 reads CASSPGWASGSHEQFF. The CDR3 DNA reads as TGTGCCAGCAGCCCGGGTTGGGCTAGCGGGAGTCATGAGCAGTTCTTC.

The chain uses TRBV3-1 (or the pseudogene TRBV3-2) and TRBJ2-3, with D perhaps TRBD1 (5 bases). The CDR3 is made up of 15 amino acids. Trimming cost V 0 bases and J 6 bases, with 13 bases left between them. The V gene's germline CDR1 is LGHDT and CDR2 YNNKEL (reference sequence). The CDR3, as DNA: TGTGCCAGCAGCCAAGAAGGGGCTACCTGGGATACGCAGTATTTT. Translating it yields CASSQEGATWDTQYF.

J is TRBJ2-6 and V is TRBV18; D is uncertain. This CDR3 contains 14 residues. Trimming cost V 6 bases and J 0 bases, with 6 bases left between them. CDR1 and CDR2 from the germline V gene are KGHSH and LQKENI. The CDR3 DNA reads TGTGCCAGCTCTCAGGTCTCTGGGGCCAACGTCCTGACTTTC. It translates to CASSQVSGANVLTF.

CDR3 loop: CASSPQGSGSRYEQYF. In DNA form, the CDR3 reads TGCGCCAGCAGCCCTCAGGGTAGCGGGAGCCGCTACGAGCAGTACTTC. This sequence joins TRBV4-3 and TRBJ2-7; TRBD2 matches at 9 bases. The V gene end was trimmed by 4 bases and the J gene end by 3 bases; junction bases not matched to a gene: 10. CDR1 is LGHNA, CDR2 YSLEER, per germline. This CDR3 is 16 amino acids long.

This clone appeared a single time. The chain has TRBV2 and TRBJ1-2; D uncertain. Trimming pared 1 base from V and 2 bases from J, leaving 8 bases between. CDR3 length equals 14 residues. Germline CDR1 SNHLY, CDR2 FYNNEI. CDR3 DNA sequence: TGTGCCAGCAGTGAAGGGAGGACCAACTATGGCTACACCTTC. Its protein product is CASSEGRTNYGYTF.

The V and J genes are TRBV14 and TRBJ2-4; the match to TRBD2 covers 8 bases. This CDR3 region has 14 residues. The germline V gene has CDR1 SGHDN and CDR2 FVKESK. With 4 bases clipped from V and 6 bases from J, the junction kept 5 bases outside the gene matches. For the CDR3, the DNA is TGTGCCAGCAGCCCTGCGGGGGGTTTAAACATTCAGTACTTC. Translation: CASSPAGGLNIQYF.

The chain links TRBV19 to TRBJ1-3; no clear D. Germline values: CDR1 LNHDA, CDR2 SQIVND (reference sequence). CDR3 size: 15 residues. V gave up 5 bases and J gave up 1 base, with 12 bases separating them. The CDR3: CASSSTGMSGNTIYF. The DNA for the CDR3 is TGTGCCAGTAGTTCGACGGGAATGTCTGGAAACACCATATATTTT. Complete variable domain (other parts from reference TRBV19 and TRBJ1-3): DGGITQSPKYLFRKEGQNVTLSCEQNLNHDAMYWYRQDPGQGLRLIYYSQIVNDFQKGDIAEGYSVSREKKESFPLTVTSAQKNPTAFYLCASSSTGMSGNTIYFGEGSWLTVV.

The CDR3 spells CASSLGGWDEKLFF. Here the CDR3 DNA reads TGCGCCAGCAGCTTGGGAGGATGGGATGAAAAACTGTTTTTT. The chain has TRBV5-1 and TRBJ1-4; D not certain. The V gene's germline CDR1 is SGHRS and CDR2 YFSETQ. CDR3 length: 14 residues. V was cut by 0 bases and J by 6 bases, with 9 bases left in between.

V gene TRBV13 combines with J gene TRBJ2-7; 10 bases align to TRBD2. This CDR3 has 18 amino acids. Unmatched junction bases numbered 18, after V lost 7 bases and J lost 3 bases. Germline CDR1 PRHDT, CDR2 FYEKMQ (reference sequence). This CDR3 reads CASKVSGLASESGYEQYF. The CDR3 nucleotides read TGTGCCAGCAAGGTTTCGGGACTAGCGTCGGAATCGGGCTACGAGCAGTACTTC.

V usage is TRBV4-2 and J usage is TRBJ2-7; 8 bases agree with TRBD1. Germline V CDR1 and CDR2: LGHNA, YNFKEQ. This CDR3 is 14 amino acids long. V was clipped by 3 bases and J by 2 bases; unmatched bases: 3. CDR3 protein: CASSHQTGAYEQYF. DNA for the CDR3: TGTGCCAGCAGCCATCAGACAGGGGCCTACGAGCAGTACTTC.

This chain joins TRBV6-6 and TRBJ1-2; 10 nucleotides line up with TRBD1. V shed 5 bases, J shed 1 base, and the junction held 10 bases outside the gene matches. This CDR3 is built from 17 residues. The V gene's germline CDR1 is MNHNY and CDR2 SVGAGI (reference sequence). Here the CDR3 reads CASSRGRQGAVNYGYTF. CDR3 in DNA: TGTGCCAGCAGTCGGGGGAGACAGGGGGCGGTTAACTATGGCTACACCTTC.

V usage is TRBV5-1 and J usage is TRBJ2-2; 7 positions agree with TRBD2. The ends lost 3 bases at V and 0 bases at J; junction bases unmatched: 8. The CDR3 is 17 amino acids. Germline V gives CDR1 SGHRS, CDR2 YFSETQ. Here the CDR3 reads CASSWTSGIANTGELFF. CDR3 nucleotide sequence: TGCGCCAGCAGCTGGACCAGCGGGATCGCGAACACCGGGGAGCTGTTTTTT.